This T cell receptor (beta chain) comes out of a study of T cells in Graves' hyperthyroidism and ophthalmopathy. Notes on the study in general: The model anticipated ophthalmopathy a median about six months pre-onset. In blood, most of the thyroid clonotypes expanded above 0.001 were also present.

Diagnosing involved the use of clinical symptoms, serum thyroxine and TRAb, thyroid ultrasound and orbital computed tomography. The source material, RNA transcripts, was used to amplify TCR beta CDR3 regions. First-round RT-PCR with HTBI primers amplified the TCR CDR3 region. Each CDR3 protein gets one entry after TCRdb re-called the multiplex PCR reads with MiXCR. The table has around 580,000 distinct CDR3 sequences, approximately 44% seen once. Concerning this clonotype itself: The antigen remains unidentified.

The CDR3 is made up of 12 amino acids. Trimming left V 2 bases short and J 5 bases short, with 6 bases between. Germline loops: CDR1 WNHNN, CDR2 SYGVQD (reference sequence). The chain recombines TRBV10-1 with TRBJ2-5; D remains unclear. The receptor's source is a woman aged 18-29 years with Graves' hyperthyroidism. Material: peripheral blood or thyroid tissue (not recorded which). The CDR3 loop reads CASSETRETQYF. The DNA for the CDR3 is TGCGCCAGCAGTGAGACTCGGGAGACCCAGTACTTC.